This is a list of T cell receptor beta chains from one sample in a study of T cell responses to AZD1222 COVID-19 vaccine. The protocol was immunoSEQ multiplex PCR, while the TCRdb copy is restricted to in-frame clones and leaves out a portion. The sample yields around 140,000 clones, 80% to 90% seen once. The material was peripheral blood, obtained on day 0 of AZD1222 vaccination. These receptor sequences come from an adult in good health. Each CDR3 is given with its conserved first and last residue. The D gene is left open where the match is weak. The size field is filled for only some rows; it gives once, few, many or a size class.

J gene,clone size,V gene,D gene,CDR3 protein,CDR3 DNA
TRBJ2-3,-,TRBV11-2,-,CASSQPALGDTQYF,TGTGCCAGCAGCCAACCGGCCCTGGGGGATACGCAGTATTTT
TRBJ1-2,-,TRBV2,-,CASSGATNYGYTF,TGTGCCAGCAGTGGGGCGACTAACTATGGCTACACCTTC
TRBJ1-3,-,TRBV7-9,-,CASSLNDLTIYF,TGTGCCAGCAGCTTAAACGACCTCACCATATATTTT
TRBJ2-1,-,TRBV11-3,-,CASSSGRSRAYNEQFF,TGTGCCAGCAGCTCCGGACGGTCTAGGGCCTACAATGAGCAGTTCTTC
TRBJ2-2,-,TRBV7-3,-,CASSSEGLSTGELFF,TGTGCCAGCAGCTCCGAAGGGCTTAGCACCGGGGAGCTGTTTTTT
TRBJ2-7,-,TRBV19,-,CASSIGGLYEQYF,TGTGCCAGTAGTATAGGTGGCCTCTACGAGCAGTACTTC
TRBJ2-7,-,TRBV9,-,CASSVFAGEGGQYF,TGTGCCAGCAGCGTATTCGCGGGAGAAGGGGGGCAGTACTTC
TRBJ1-5,-,TRBV18,-,CASSPDEGFNQPQHF,TGTGCCAGCTCACCGGATGAGGGTTTTAATCAGCCCCAGCATTTT
TRBJ1-2,-,TRBV7-6,-,CASSLDSKSPHYGYTF,TGTGCCAGCAGCTTGGACAGTAAATCGCCCCACTATGGCTACACCTTC
TRBJ1-1,-,TRBV7-6,TRBD1,CASSLRTGTSVAEAFF,TGTGCCAGCAGCTTAAGGACAGGTACCTCGGTCGCTGAAGCTTTCTTT
TRBJ1-1,-,TRBV7-6,TRBD1,CASSLGQGLNTEAFF,TGTGCCAGCAGCTTAGGACAGGGCCTGAACACTGAAGCTTTCTTT
TRBJ2-7,-,TRBV19,TRBD1,CASSVRTGNEQYF,TGTGCCAGTAGTGTCCGGACAGGGAACGAGCAGTACTTC
TRBJ2-5,-,TRBV7-8,-,CASSLTGTYQETQYF,TGTGCCAGCAGCTTAACAGGGACGTACCAAGAGACCCAGTACTTC
TRBJ1-1,-,TRBV25-1,-,CASLAPVNTEAFF,TGTGCCAGCCTAGCCCCAGTAAACACTGAAGCTTTCTTT
TRBJ1-3,-,TRBV13,-,CASSLGDMNSGNTIYF,TGTGCCAGCAGCTTAGGGGACATGAACTCTGGAAACACCATATATTTT
TRBJ2-3,-,TRBV27,-,CASSSIAPRGLWRNTDTQYF,TGTGCCAGCAGTTCCATCGCCCCTCGGGGCCTCTGGCGGAACACAGATACGCAGTATTTT
TRBJ1-1,-,TRBV4-1,-,CASSQVTGIPNTEAFF,TGCGCCAGCAGCCAAGTAACCGGGATACCGAACACTGAAGCTTTCTTT
TRBJ2-7,-,TRBV5-4,TRBD2,CASSAGLAGLSYEQYF,TGTGCCAGCAGCGCCGGACTAGCGGGACTCTCCTACGAGCAGTACTTC
TRBJ2-6,-,TRBV3-1/TRBV3-2,TRBD2,CASSQGGGYSGANVLTF,TGTGCCAGCAGCCAAGGCGGGGGGTACTCTGGGGCCAACGTCCTGACTTTC
TRBJ1-5,-,TRBV19,TRBD1,CASSFGTGGYSNQPQHF,TGTGCCAGTAGTTTCGGGACAGGGGGTTATAGCAATCAGCCCCAGCATTTT
TRBJ1-4,-,TRBV10-2,-,CASGRQNEKLFF,TGCGCCAGCGGCAGGCAAAATGAAAAACTGTTTTTT
TRBJ1-4,-,TRBV2,-,CASSEWATPRANEKLFF,TGTGCCAGCAGTGAATGGGCCACCCCGAGGGCCAATGAAAAACTGTTTTTT
TRBJ2-5,-,TRBV5-8,-,CASSFGETQYF,TGTGCCAGCAGCTTTGGAGAGACCCAGTACTTC
TRBJ2-5,-,TRBV24-1,-,CATSDPPPQETQYF,TGTGCCACCAGTGATCCCCCTCCCCAAGAGACCCAGTACTTC
TRBJ2-1,-,TRBV7-9,-,CASSSNGVTEQFF,TGTGCCAGCAGTTCAAATGGGGTCACTGAGCAGTTCTTC
TRBJ1-2,-,TRBV15,-,CATSRDAGAGYGYTF,TGTGCCACCAGCAGAGACGCGGGGGCAGGGTATGGCTACACCTTC
TRBJ2-3,-,TRBV18,-,CASSRHGGTDTQYF,TGTGCCAGCTCGCGGCATGGGGGCACAGATACGCAGTATTTT
TRBJ2-7,-,TRBV5-8,-,CASSLFFSDGASYEQYF,TGTGCCAGCAGCTTGTTTTTTTCGGACGGGGCCTCCTACGAGCAGTACTTC
TRBJ2-3,-,TRBV19,-,CASSTPPADTQYF,TGTGCCAGTAGTACCCCCCCAGCAGATACGCAGTATTTT
TRBJ2-7,-,TRBV23-1,-,CASSQSGGERWEQYF,TGCGCCAGCAGTCAATCGGGGGGTGAGCGTTGGGAGCAGTACTTC
TRBJ2-3,-,TRBV9,-,CASSVVSGTDTQYF,TGTGCCAGCAGCGTAGTGAGCGGCACAGATACGCAGTATTTT
TRBJ2-7,-,TRBV28,-,CASSLPPPTGYEQYF,TGTGCCAGCAGTTTGCCCCCTCCGACAGGATACGAGCAGTACTTC
TRBJ2-3,-,TRBV13,TRBD1,CASSFPWTGVTTDTQYF,TGTGCCAGCAGCTTCCCCTGGACAGGGGTGACCACAGATACGCAGTATTTT
TRBJ2-7,once,TRBV19,-,CASSIWGRGEQYF,TGTGCCAGTAGTATTTGGGGTAGGGGGGAGCAGTACTTC
TRBJ2-7,-,TRBV2,TRBD1,CASSRDSQPPKQYF,TGTGCCAGCAGCCGGGACAGCCAACCACCGAAGCAGTACTTC
TRBJ2-1,once,TRBV7-8,TRBD2,CASSLDSRASGGLNNEQFF,TGTGCCAGCAGCTTAGATTCCAGGGCTAGCGGGGGCCTTAACAATGAGCAGTTCTTC
TRBJ2-7,-,TRBV24-1,-,CATGQATSYEQYF,TGTGCCACCGGGCAGGCAACCTCCTACGAGCAGTACTTC
TRBJ1-2,-,TRBV14,TRBD1,CASSQGDSRTLYGYTF,TGTGCCAGCAGCCAAGGGGACAGCCGTACTTTATATGGCTACACCTTC
TRBJ2-7,-,TRBV11-2,TRBD2,CASSLYRLASSYEQYF,TGTGCCAGCAGCCTCTACCGACTAGCCAGCTCCTACGAGCAGTACTTC
TRBJ2-1,-,TRBV5-1,TRBD2,CASSFTSGGHNEQFF,TGCGCCAGCAGCTTTACTAGCGGGGGACACAATGAGCAGTTCTTC
TRBJ2-3,-,TRBV6-5,TRBD2,CASSIRLADTDTQYF,TGTGCCAGCAGTATTAGACTAGCGGACACAGATACGCAGTATTTT
TRBJ2-4,-,TRBV3-1/TRBV3-2,-,CASSQAARGAKNIQYF,TGTGCCAGCAGCCAAGCCGCCAGGGGTGCCAAAAACATTCAGTACTTC
TRBJ1-2,-,TRBV12-3/TRBV12-4,-,CASSLQELNGYTF,TGTGCCAGCAGCTTACAGGAGTTGAATGGCTACACCTTC
TRBJ2-6,-,TRBV27,-,CASSLNWGPGANVLTF,TGTGCCAGCAGTTTAAATTGGGGACCTGGGGCCAACGTCCTGACTTTC
TRBJ1-2,-,TRBV4-1,-,CASSPDGGNYGYTF,TGCGCCAGCAGCCCTGACGGTGGCAACTATGGCTACACCTTC
TRBJ2-1,-,TRBV7-9,TRBD1,CASSPTTGGAYNEQFF,TGTGCCAGCAGCCCTACCACAGGGGGCGCTTACAATGAGCAGTTCTTC
TRBJ2-7,-,TRBV28,-,CASKRGFGRYEQYF,TGTGCCAGTAAAAGGGGGTTTGGCCGTTACGAGCAGTACTTC
TRBJ2-3,once,TRBV5-3,TRBD2,CARSLCGLAGTDTQYF,TGTGCCAGAAGCTTGTGCGGGCTAGCGGGAACAGATACGCAGTATTTT
TRBJ2-7,-,TRBV18,-,CASSRDLYEQYF,TGTGCCAGCTCACGGGATCTATACGAGCAGTACTTC
TRBJ1-5,-,TRBV4-1,TRBD1,CASSPVQGSNQPQHF,TGCGCCAGCAGTCCGGTACAGGGGAGCAATCAGCCCCAGCATTTT
TRBJ2-7,-,TRBV7-8,TRBD2,CASSPINPGTSGRNYEQYF,TGTGCCAGCAGCCCAATAAACCCCGGGACTAGCGGGAGGAACTACGAGCAGTACTTC
TRBJ2-7,-,TRBV6-5,-,CASWLRGPTYEQYF,TGTGCCAGCTGGCTTAGAGGGCCGACCTACGAGCAGTACTTC
TRBJ2-5,-,TRBV5-1,TRBD2,CASSSGRLAGHQETQYF,TGCGCCAGCAGCTCGGGGAGACTAGCGGGCCACCAAGAGACCCAGTACTTC
TRBJ2-2,few,TRBV21-1,-,CARGQTGELFF,TGTGCCAGAGGCCAAACCGGGGAGCTGTTTTTT
TRBJ2-7,-,TRBV6-7,-,CASSHLGPPGLYEQYF,TGTGCCAGCAGTCATCTGGGACCCCCTGGGTTGTACGAGCAGTACTTC
TRBJ2-7,-,TRBV7-3,TRBD1,CASSLEDRAGYEQYF,TGTGCCAGCAGCTTAGAGGACAGGGCGGGGTACGAGCAGTACTTC
TRBJ2-7,-,TRBV4-2,TRBD2,CASSQGPLAGGPSYEQYF,TGTGCCAGCAGCCAAGGACCCCTAGCGGGGGGCCCCTCCTACGAGCAGTACTTC
TRBJ2-1,-,TRBV7-6,TRBD2,CASSLRWLAGHNEQFF,TGTGCCAGCAGCTTACGATGGCTAGCGGGCCACAATGAGCAGTTCTTC
TRBJ2-1,-,TRBV7-2,TRBD2,CASSAPPGLAGAYNEQFF,TGTGCCAGCAGCGCACCCCCGGGACTAGCGGGGGCATACAATGAGCAGTTCTTC